Each of the 31 T cell receptor beta chains below was sequenced from the same sample in a study of T-cell memory formation after mild COVID-19 listed by TCRdb under 2021. The library was produced with 5' RACE. Sequenced on an Illumina NovaSeq 6000. TCRdb's own reprocessing of the public reads used fastp at Q25 and MiXCR and kept productive beta chains. CDR3 protein sequences are deduplicated, and each keeps its most common genes and DNA. Here the sample has 40,000 to 45,000 distinct CDR3 sequences; roughly 8% occur a single time. Together, the top ten hold approximately 1.5% of the sample. The sample taken for sequencing was PBMCs or a T cell subset sorted from them (not recorded which). These receptors all stem from a man aged 18 to 35 who had mild COVID-19 (a few samples of this study predate the infection). The sample titles of this study are shuffled in the database, so cell type and time point are left out; the donor was told from shared clones.

Within the sample, this clonotype is medium-sized. The rearrangement links TRBV7-7 to TRBJ2-5; D is perhaps TRBD1 or TRBD2 (5 bases each). CDR1 and CDR2 from the germline V gene are SSHAT and FNYEAQ (reference sequence). The CDR3 has 16 amino acids. V was pared by 1 base and J by 5 bases, with 17 bases between. Here the CDR3 reads CASSLEVQGAGETQYF. DNA for the CDR3: TGTGCCAGCAGCTTAGAGGTGCAGGGTGCGGGTGAGACCCAGTACTTC.

The V call is TRBV5-1, the J call TRBJ2-1; 7 bases are shared with TRBD1. Germline trimming cut 5 bases from V and 8 bases from J; bases unmatched to any gene: 7. The CDR3 contains 13 residues. Germline values: CDR1 SGHRS, CDR2 YFSETQ. In DNA, the CDR3 is TGCGCCAGCAGTTACGACAGGGCGGATGAGCAGTTCTTC. Translation: CASSYDRADEQFF. Combining the CDR3 with reference TRBV5-1 and TRBJ2-1 gives the whole variable domain KAGVTQTPRYLIKTRGQQVTLSCSPISGHRSVSWYQQTPGQGLQFLFEYFSETQRNKGNFPGRFSGRQFSNSRSEMNVSTLELGDSALYLCASSYDRADEQFFGPGTRLTVL.

In this sample, this clonotype turned up many times. This chain joins TRBV2 and TRBJ2-5, with D perhaps matching TRBD1 (6 bases). The CDR3 is 12 amino acids. Between the trimmed V and J ends, which lost 6 bases and 4 bases, there was a span of 9 bases. In germline, CDR1 is SNHLY, CDR2 FYNNEI. CDR3 in amino acids: CASRADRETQYF. Here the CDR3 DNA reads TGTGCCAGCAGGGCGGACAGAGAGACCCAGTACTTC.

The chain couples TRBV18 to TRBJ2-7; D unclear. The CDR3 consists of 14 residues. CDR1 is KGHSH and CDR2 is LQKENI in the germline V gene. Trimming stripped 3 bases from V and 4 bases from J, with 13 bases between. CDR3 region: CASSPRTDSYEQYV. The CDR3 nucleotides read TGTGCCAGCTCACCCCGAACAGACTCGTACGAGCAGTACGTC.

CDR3: CASTPLGREHLFF. The DNA of the CDR3 is TGTGCCAGTACCCCTCTGGGCAGGGAGCACCTGTTTTTT. The rearrangement joins TRBV19 to TRBJ1-4; D perhaps matches TRBD1 (5 bases). Germline-derived CDR1 and CDR2 are LNHDA and SQIVND (reference sequence). This CDR3 has 13 residues. Trimming took 7 bases from V and 14 from J, leaving 20 bases between them.

This clonotype was seen a handful of times. The rearrangement joins TRBV6-6 to TRBJ2-1; D is perhaps TRBD2 (7 bases). CDR1 is MNHNY, CDR2 SVGAGI, per germline (reference sequence). Trimming stripped 4 bases from V and 4 bases from J, with 20 bases between. The CDR3 consists of 17 residues. DNA for the CDR3: TGTGCCAGCAGTTCCTTCGGGGGGCAGCTACCTTACAATGAGCAGTTCTTC. Its protein product is CASSSFGGQLPYNEQFF.

The chain combines TRBV6-2 or TRBV6-3 with TRBJ1-2; 10 bases are shared with TRBD1. Germline lookup yields CDR1 MNHEY and CDR2 SVGEGT. V was clipped by 7 bases and J by 8 bases; unmatched bases: 16. The CDR3 covers 16 residues. This chain's CDR3 is CASTGPPPGTGDGYTF. For the CDR3, the DNA is TGTGCCAGCACCGGGCCCCCGCCTGGGACAGGGGACGGCTACACCTTC.

This clonotype was observed many times. This chain joins TRBV5-6 and TRBJ2-1; the match to TRBD2 covers 7 bases. This CDR3 region has 16 residues. CDR1 is SGHDT, CDR2 YYEEEE, per germline. V was pared by 4 bases and J by 0 bases, with 7 bases of the junction left unmatched. CDR3 nucleotide sequence: TGTGCCAGCAGCGGGGTGGCGGGGGACTCCTACAATGAGCAGTTCTTC. This translates into CASSGVAGDSYNEQFF.

The genes are TRBV7-2 and TRBJ2-2, with 10 nucleotides matching TRBD1. From germline, CDR1 is SGHTA and CDR2 FQGNSA. The CDR3 loop spans 15 amino acids. Germline trimming cut 9 bases from V and 5 bases from J; bases unmatched to any gene: 9. CDR3 in amino acids: CASTKTGGWTGELFF. CDR3 nucleotide sequence: TGTGCCAGTACCAAGACAGGGGGCTGGACCGGGGAGCTGTTTTTT.

The chain carries TRBV5-1 and TRBJ1-1, with TRBD1 identical over 11 bases. V shed 3 bases, J shed 5 bases, and the junction held 3 bases outside the gene matches. This CDR3 has 14 amino acids. CDR1 is SGHRS, CDR2 YFSETQ, per germline. The CDR3 coding sequence is TGCGCCAGCAGCTGGACAGGGGGCGAGACTGAAGCTTTCTTT. Its protein product is CASSWTGGETEAFF. The variable domain in full, completed from reference TRBV5-1 and TRBJ1-1, reads KAGVTQTPRYLIKTRGQQVTLSCSPISGHRSVSWYQQTPGQGLQFLFEYFSETQRNKGNFPGRFSGRQFSNSRSEMNVSTLELGDSALYLCASSWTGGETEAFFGQGTRLTVV.

This chain links TRBV12-3 or TRBV12-4 with TRBJ1-2; tentatively, D is TRBD1 (6 bases). V lost 6 bases and J lost 3, with 8 bases in between. The CDR3 totals 12 residues. CDR3 sequence reads: CASSPGDYGYTF. DNA of the CDR3: TGTGCCAGCAGCCCAGGGGACTATGGCTACACCTTC.

The V gene is TRBV29-1, the J gene TRBJ2-1; D is uncertain. The CDR3 consists of 14 residues. From germline, CDR1 is SQVTM and CDR2 ANQGSEA. V was pared by 5 bases and J by 0 bases, with 11 bases between. CDR3 region: CSVPDQSSYNEQFF. CDR3 nucleotide sequence: TGCAGCGTTCCCGACCAGAGCTCCTACAATGAGCAGTTCTTC.

The chain has TRBV6-2 or TRBV6-3 and TRBJ2-3; 8 nucleotides agree with TRBD2. V lost 6 bases, J lost 8 bases, and 4 bases stayed unmatched. Germline CDR1 reads MNHEY; CDR2 reads SVGEGT. The CDR3 runs to 12 residues. As DNA, the CDR3 is TGTGCCAGCAGCCTTAGCGGGGCTACGCAGTATTTT. Encoded protein: CASSLSGATQYF.

The chain has TRBV11-2 and TRBJ1-3; no firm D call. Germline CDR1 SGHAT, CDR2 FQNNGV. The CDR3 is made up of 15 amino acids. Trimming removed 5 bases at V and 0 bases at J, with 11 bases between. This CDR3 is CASSPLAVSGNTIYF. The CDR3 bases are TGTGCCAGCAGCCCCCTCGCCGTCTCTGGAAACACCATATATTTT.

The chain carries TRBV5-1 and TRBJ2-7; D is perhaps TRBD1 or TRBD2 (5 bases each). The germline gives CDR1 SGHRS, CDR2 YFSETQ. V dropped 8 bases and J dropped 5 bases, with 20 bases sitting between them. The CDR3 totals 14 residues. The CDR3: CASSHRDARDEQYF. As DNA, the CDR3 is TGCGCCAGTTCGCACCGGGACGCCAGGGACGAGCAGTACTTC.

The chain joins TRBV7-9 to TRBJ1-1, with 7 bases lining up with TRBD1. This CDR3 contains 12 residues. V lost 5 bases and J lost 11; bases outside the gene matches: 8. Germline CDR1 reads SEHNR; CDR2 reads FQNEAQ (reference sequence). The CDR3 sequence: CASSPQEGQAFF. DNA of the CDR3: TGTGCCAGCAGCCCCCAAGAGGGACAGGCTTTCTTT.

This clonotype has just a few counts. The gene calls are TRBV14 and TRBJ1-4; the D gene is possibly TRBD1 (6 bases). The germline V and J ends were trimmed by 3 bases and 2 bases, with 13 bases remaining between them. The CDR3 contains 16 residues. CDR1 is SGHDN, CDR2 FVKESK, per germline. The CDR3 DNA follows: TGTGCCAGCAGCCAGCGTAACAGGGCTACTAATGAAAAACTGTTTTTT. This translates into CASSQRNRATNEKLFF.

The chain uses TRBV25-1 and TRBJ2-1, with TRBD2 identical over 8 bases. The ends lost 3 bases at V and 4 bases at J; junction bases unmatched: 5. This CDR3 contains 15 residues. The germline gives CDR1 MGHDK, CDR2 SYGVNS. Written as DNA, the CDR3 is TGTGCCAGCAGTGATCGGGGGGGCAGGTACAATGAGCAGTTCTTC. Its protein is CASSDRGGRYNEQFF. Variable domain in full (rest from reference TRBV25-1 and TRBJ2-1): EADIYQTPRYLVIGTGKKITLECSQTMGHDKMYWYQQDPGMELHLIHYSYGVNSTEKGDLSSESTVSRIRTEHFPLTLESARPSHTSQYLCASSDRGGRYNEQFFGPGTRLTVL.

In this sample, this clonotype turned up a few times. The chain joins TRBV7-2 to TRBJ1-1; D gene unclear. This CDR3 has 13 residues. In germline, CDR1 is SGHTA, CDR2 FQGNSA. V was cut by 2 bases and J by 3 bases, with 7 bases left in between. The CDR3 DNA sequence: TGTGCCAGCAGCTTAAAAAGGGACACTGAAGCTTTCTTT. Encoded protein: CASSLKRDTEAFF.

This clonotype came up many times. The chain links TRBV5-1 to TRBJ2-3; 7 bases map to TRBD1. CDR1 SGHRS and CDR2 YFSETQ come from the germline V gene. The CDR3 runs to 15 residues. The V gene end was trimmed by 5 bases and the J gene end by 2 bases; junction bases not matched to a gene: 8. The CDR3 protein is CASSSGTAFTDTQYF. DNA for the CDR3: TGCGCCAGCAGTTCCGGGACAGCCTTCACAGATACGCAGTATTTT.

This clonotype was counted many times. The genes are TRBV9 and TRBJ2-2; D is undetermined. Germline assignment: CDR1 SGDLS and CDR2 YYNGEE. Trimming cost V 4 bases and J 8 bases, with 18 bases left between them. This CDR3 comprises 15 residues. The CDR3 DNA follows: TGTGCCAGCAGCCTAAGACCCAACCGTGGTGGGGAGCTGTTTTTT. This translates into CASSLRPNRGGELFF.

This clonotype appeared many times. The chain recombines TRBV5-6 with TRBJ2-3, with D maybe TRBD1 (5 bases). Germline-derived CDR1 and CDR2 are SGHDT and YYEEEE. V lost 0 bases, J lost 2 bases, and 16 bases lay in between. The CDR3 contains 17 residues. The CDR3 protein is CASSLEFGADNTDTQYF. CDR3 in DNA: TGTGCCAGCAGCTTGGAATTTGGGGCAGATAACACAGATACGCAGTATTTT.

This clonotype was detected only a few times. This chain connects TRBV20-1 to TRBJ1-1; tentative D call: TRBD1 (6 bases). The CDR3 is 15 amino acids. Looked up from germline, CDR1 is DFQATT and CDR2 is SNEGSKA (reference sequence). V was cut by 0 bases and J by 1 base, with 12 bases left in between. The DNA of the CDR3 is TGCAGTGCTAGAGATCGTGGCAGGGGGAACACTGAAGCTTTCTTT. Encoded protein: CSARDRGRGNTEAFF.

This clonotype has a handful of counts. The gene calls are TRBV20-1 and TRBJ2-3; tentatively, D is TRBD1 (6 bases). This CDR3 comprises 16 residues. V lost 1 base to trimming and J lost 0 bases, with 14 bases between them. Germline assignment: CDR1 DFQATT and CDR2 SNEGSKA (reference sequence). CDR3 region: CSARGKRGSSTDTQYF. CDR3 bases: TGCAGTGCTAGAGGGAAGAGGGGGTCTAGCACAGATACGCAGTATTTT.

The chain has TRBV4-3 and TRBJ2-1, with D perhaps matching TRBD1 or TRBD2 (5 bases each). The V end lost 1 base, the J end lost 1 base, and 11 bases lay between the germline ends. Germline lookup yields CDR1 LGHNA and CDR2 YSLEER. There are 16 residues in the CDR3. CDR3 residues: CASSQGLGGSYNEQFF. Written as DNA, the CDR3 is TGCGCCAGCAGCCAAGGACTTGGGGGATCCTACAATGAGCAGTTCTTC.

The V gene is TRBV4-3, the J gene TRBJ1-1; D gene ambiguous. The germline V and J ends were trimmed by 0 bases and 3 bases, with 14 bases remaining between them. CDR1 is LGHNA and CDR2 is YSLEER in the germline V gene. The CDR3 runs to 16 residues. The CDR3 reads CASSQDLGKRYTEAFF. In DNA, the CDR3 is TGCGCCAGCAGCCAAGATTTAGGGAAGAGGTACACTGAAGCTTTCTTT.

This clonotype has more than one count but fewer than ten. The chain combines TRBV30 with TRBJ1-2; 7 bases map to TRBD1. The germline CDR1 and CDR2 sequences are GTSNPN and SVGIG (reference sequence). The CDR3 sequence is 13 residues long. Losses at the gene ends were 6 bases for V and 4 bases for J; bases not matched to a gene: 8. The CDR3 is CACFSRDSYGYTF. The CDR3 nucleotides are TGTGCCTGTTTTAGCCGGGACAGCTATGGCTACACCTTC. The full variable domain, with the rest looked up from reference TRBV30 and TRBJ1-2, is SQTIHQWPATLVQPVGSPLSLECTVEGTSNPNLYWYRQAAGRGLQLLFYSVGIGQISSEVPQNLSASRPQDRQFILSSKKLLLSDSGFYLCACFSRDSYGYTFGSGTRLTVV.

There are many counts of this clonotype. The V and J genes are TRBV7-8 and TRBJ2-2; D might be TRBD1 (5 bases). V dropped 5 bases and J dropped 8 bases, with 9 bases sitting between them. Germline V gene sequence: CDR1 SGHVS, CDR2 FQNEAQ. This CDR3 spans 12 amino acids. The CDR3 coding sequence is TGTGCCAGCAGCCCTTGGACAGGGGAGCTGTTTTTT. It translates to CASSPWTGELFF.

The rearrangement joins TRBV12-3 or TRBV12-4 to TRBJ1-6, with D hard to call. Trimming removed 4 bases from V and 10 bases from J, with 8 bases in between. The CDR3 loop spans 12 amino acids. The DNA for the CDR3 is TGTGCCAGCAGTTATGTCCGGTCACCCCTCCACTTT. Amino acids: CASSYVRSPLHF.

CDR3 loop: CASSLGHLNTGELFF. Written as DNA, the CDR3 is TGTGCCAGCAGTCTCGGACATCTTAACACCGGGGAGCTGTTTTTT. This chain joins TRBV6-4 and TRBJ2-2; possible D gene TRBD1, 5 bases. The CDR3 has 15 residues. Looked up from germline, CDR1 is MRHNA and CDR2 is SNTAGT. The V gene lost 5 bases and the J gene lost 2 bases, with 12 bases spanning the gap.

This chain connects TRBV12-3 or TRBV12-4 to TRBJ2-2, with a tentative D call TRBD1 (6 bases). The CDR3 runs to 13 residues. V dropped 3 bases and J dropped 6 bases, with 8 bases sitting between them. For the CDR3, the DNA is TGTGCCAGCAGTTTCCACAGGGCCGGGGAGCTGTTTTTT. This sequence encodes CASSFHRAGELFF.